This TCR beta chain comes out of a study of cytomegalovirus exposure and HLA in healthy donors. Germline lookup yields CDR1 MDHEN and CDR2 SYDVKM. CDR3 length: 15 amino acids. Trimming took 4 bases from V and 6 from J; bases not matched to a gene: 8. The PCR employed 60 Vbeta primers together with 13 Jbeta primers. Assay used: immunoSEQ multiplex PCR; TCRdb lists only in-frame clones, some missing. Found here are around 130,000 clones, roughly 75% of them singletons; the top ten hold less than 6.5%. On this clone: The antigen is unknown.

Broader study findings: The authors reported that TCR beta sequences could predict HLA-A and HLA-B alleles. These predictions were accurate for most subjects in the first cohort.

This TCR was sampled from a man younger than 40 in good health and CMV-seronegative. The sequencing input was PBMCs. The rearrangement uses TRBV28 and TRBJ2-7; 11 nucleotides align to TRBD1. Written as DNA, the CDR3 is TGTGCCAGCAGTTCCCAAGGACAGGGGGCCCGCGAGCAGTACTTC. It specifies CASSSQGQGAREQYF.